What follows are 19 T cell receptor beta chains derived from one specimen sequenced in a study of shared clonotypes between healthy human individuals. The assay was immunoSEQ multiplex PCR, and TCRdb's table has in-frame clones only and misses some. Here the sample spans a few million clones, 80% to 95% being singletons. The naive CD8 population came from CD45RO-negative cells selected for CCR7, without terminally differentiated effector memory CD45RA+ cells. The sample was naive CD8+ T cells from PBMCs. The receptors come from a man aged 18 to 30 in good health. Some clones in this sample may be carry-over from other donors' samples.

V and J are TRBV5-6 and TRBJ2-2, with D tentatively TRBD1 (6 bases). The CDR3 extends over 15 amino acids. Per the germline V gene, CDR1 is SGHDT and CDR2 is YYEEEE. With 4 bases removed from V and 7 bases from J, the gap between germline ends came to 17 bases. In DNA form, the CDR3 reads TGTGCCAGCAGCGCCGACAGGACGTTTCGCGGGGAGCTGTTTTTT. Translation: CASSADRTFRGELFF.

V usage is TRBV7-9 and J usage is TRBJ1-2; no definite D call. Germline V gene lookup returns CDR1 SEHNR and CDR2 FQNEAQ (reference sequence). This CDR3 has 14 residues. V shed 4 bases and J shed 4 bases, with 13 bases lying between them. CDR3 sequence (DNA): TGTGCCAGCAGCTCCAATGCCCGGGGCTATGGCTACACCTTC. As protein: CASSSNARGYGYTF.

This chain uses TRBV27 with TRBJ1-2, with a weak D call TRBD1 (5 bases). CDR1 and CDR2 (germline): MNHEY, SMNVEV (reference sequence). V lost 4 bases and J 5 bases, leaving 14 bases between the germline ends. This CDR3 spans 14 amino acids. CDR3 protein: CASSYTGTPYGYTF. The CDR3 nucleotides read TGTGCCAGCAGTTATACCGGGACCCCATATGGCTACACCTTC.

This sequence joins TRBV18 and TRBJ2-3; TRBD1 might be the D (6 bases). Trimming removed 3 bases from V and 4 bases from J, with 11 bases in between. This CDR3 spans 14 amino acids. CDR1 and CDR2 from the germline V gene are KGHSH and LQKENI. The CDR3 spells CASSPKDSPDTQYF. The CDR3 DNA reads TGTGCCAGCTCACCGAAGGACAGCCCAGATACGCAGTATTTT.

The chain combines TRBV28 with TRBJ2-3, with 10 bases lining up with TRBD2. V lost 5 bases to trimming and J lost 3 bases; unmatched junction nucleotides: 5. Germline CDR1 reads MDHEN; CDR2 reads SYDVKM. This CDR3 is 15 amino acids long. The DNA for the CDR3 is TGTGCCAGCAGTCGGACTAGCGGACTGACAGATACGCAGTATTTT. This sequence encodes CASSRTSGLTDTQYF.

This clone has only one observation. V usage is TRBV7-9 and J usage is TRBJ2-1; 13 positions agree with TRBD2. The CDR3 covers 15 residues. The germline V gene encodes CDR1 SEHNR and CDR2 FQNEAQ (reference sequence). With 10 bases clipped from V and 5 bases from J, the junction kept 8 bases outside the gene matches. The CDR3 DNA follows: TGTGCCACCAGGGGACTAGCGGGATTGAACAATGAGCAGTTCTTC. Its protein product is CATRGLAGLNNEQFF.

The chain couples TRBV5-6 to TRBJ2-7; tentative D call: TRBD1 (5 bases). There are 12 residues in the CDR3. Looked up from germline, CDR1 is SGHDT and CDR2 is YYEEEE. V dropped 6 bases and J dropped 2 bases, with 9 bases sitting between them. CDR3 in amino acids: CASTWGTYEQYF. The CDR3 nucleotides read TGTGCCAGCACCTGGGGCACCTACGAGCAGTACTTC.

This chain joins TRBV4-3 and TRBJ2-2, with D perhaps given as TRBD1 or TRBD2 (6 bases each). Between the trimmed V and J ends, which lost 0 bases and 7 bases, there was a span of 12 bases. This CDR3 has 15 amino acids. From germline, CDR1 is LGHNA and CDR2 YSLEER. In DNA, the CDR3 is TGCGCCAGCAGCCAAGATGGAGGGGGGATCGGGGAGCTGTTTTTT. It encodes CASSQDGGGIGELFF.

CDR3 loop: CASRPRDPSAREQYF. In DNA, the CDR3 is TGTGCCAGCAGACCCCGGGACCCCTCAGCGAGGGAGCAGTACTTC. The chain recombines TRBV28 with TRBJ2-7, with D perhaps being TRBD1 or TRBD2 (5 bases each). The germline gives CDR1 MDHEN, CDR2 SYDVKM. V was shortened by 6 bases and J by 7 bases, with 22 bases between the two germline ends. The length of the CDR3 is 15 residues. The full variable domain, in which reference TRBV28 and TRBJ2-7 provide the parts outside the CDR3, is DVKVTQSSRYLVKRTGEKVFLECVQDMDHENMFWYRQDPGLGLRLIYFSYDVKMKEKGDIPEGYSVSREKKERFSLILESASTNQTSMYLCASRPRDPSAREQYFGPGTRLTVT.

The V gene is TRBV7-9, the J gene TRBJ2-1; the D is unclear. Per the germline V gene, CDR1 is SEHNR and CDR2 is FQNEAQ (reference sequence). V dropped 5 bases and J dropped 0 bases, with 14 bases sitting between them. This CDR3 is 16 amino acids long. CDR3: CASSPRAPSSYNEQFF. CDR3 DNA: TGTGCCAGCAGCCCGAGAGCACCAAGCTCCTACAATGAGCAGTTCTTC.

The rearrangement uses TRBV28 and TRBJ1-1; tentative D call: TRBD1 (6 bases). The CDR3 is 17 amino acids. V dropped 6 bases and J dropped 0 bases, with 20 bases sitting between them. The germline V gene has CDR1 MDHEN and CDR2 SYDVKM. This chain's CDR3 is CASSRTRQVSMNTEAFF. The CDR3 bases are TGTGCCAGCAGCCGAACCCGACAGGTATCGATGAACACTGAAGCTTTCTTT.

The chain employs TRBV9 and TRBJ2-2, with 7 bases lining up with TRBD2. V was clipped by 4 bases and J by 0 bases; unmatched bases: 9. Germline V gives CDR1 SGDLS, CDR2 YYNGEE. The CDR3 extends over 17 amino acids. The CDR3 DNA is TGTGCCAGCAGCACCCCCCGGGAGGCCTCGAACACCGGGGAGCTGTTTTTT. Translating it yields CASSTPREASNTGELFF.

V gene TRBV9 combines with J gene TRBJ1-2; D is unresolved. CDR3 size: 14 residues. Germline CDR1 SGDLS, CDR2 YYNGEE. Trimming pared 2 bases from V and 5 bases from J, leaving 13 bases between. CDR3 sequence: CASSVGMEQYGYTF. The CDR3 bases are TGTGCCAGCAGCGTCGGTATGGAGCAGTATGGCTACACCTTC.

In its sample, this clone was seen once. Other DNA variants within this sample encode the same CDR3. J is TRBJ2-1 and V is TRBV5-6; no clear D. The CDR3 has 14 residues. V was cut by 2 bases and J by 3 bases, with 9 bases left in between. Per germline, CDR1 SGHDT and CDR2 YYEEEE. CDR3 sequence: CASSLTGFYNEQFF. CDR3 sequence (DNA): TGTGCCAGCAGCTTAACCGGGTTCTACAATGAGCAGTTCTTC.

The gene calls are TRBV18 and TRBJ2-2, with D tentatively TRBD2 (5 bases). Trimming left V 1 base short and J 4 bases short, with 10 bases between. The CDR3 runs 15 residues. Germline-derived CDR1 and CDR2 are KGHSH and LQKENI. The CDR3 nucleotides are TGTGCCAGCTCACCACTGATGGGGAGCACCGGGGAGCTGTTTTTT. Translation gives CASSPLMGSTGELFF.

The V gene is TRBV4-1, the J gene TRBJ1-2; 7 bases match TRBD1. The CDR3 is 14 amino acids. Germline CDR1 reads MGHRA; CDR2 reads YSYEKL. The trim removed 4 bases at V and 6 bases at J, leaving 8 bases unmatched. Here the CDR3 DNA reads TGCGCCAGCAGCCCACCGGAGGGGGCGAATGGCTACACCTTC. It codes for CASSPPEGANGYTF.

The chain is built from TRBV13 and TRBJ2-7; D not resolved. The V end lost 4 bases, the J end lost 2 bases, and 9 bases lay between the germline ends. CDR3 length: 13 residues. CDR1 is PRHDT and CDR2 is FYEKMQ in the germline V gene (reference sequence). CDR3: CASSSRTPYEQYF. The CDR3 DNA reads TGTGCCAGCAGCTCCCGGACCCCCTACGAGCAGTACTTC. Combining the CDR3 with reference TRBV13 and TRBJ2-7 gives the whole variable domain AAGVIQSPRHLIKEKRETATLKCYPIPRHDTVYWYQQGPGQDPQFLISFYEKMQSDKGSIPDRFSAQQFSDYHSELNMSSLELGDSALYFCASSSRTPYEQYFGPGTRLTVT.

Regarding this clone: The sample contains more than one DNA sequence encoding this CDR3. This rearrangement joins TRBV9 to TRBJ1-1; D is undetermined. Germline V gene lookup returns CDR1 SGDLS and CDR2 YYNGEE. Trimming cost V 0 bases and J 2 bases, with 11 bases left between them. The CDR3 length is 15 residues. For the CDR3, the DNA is TGTGCCAGCAGCGTAGAAGGGCGTACCAACACTGAAGCTTTCTTT. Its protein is CASSVEGRTNTEAFF.

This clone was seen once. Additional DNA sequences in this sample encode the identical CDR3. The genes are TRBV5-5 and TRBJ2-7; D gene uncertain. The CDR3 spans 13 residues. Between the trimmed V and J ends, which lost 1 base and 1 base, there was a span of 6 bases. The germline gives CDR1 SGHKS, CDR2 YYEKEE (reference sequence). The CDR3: CASSLTPSYEQYF. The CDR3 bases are TGTGCCAGCAGCTTGACACCATCCTACGAGCAGTACTTC.